This is a list of T cell receptor beta chains from one sample in a study of T-cell memory formation after mild COVID-19. TCRdb ran MiXCR on the 5' RACE reads and lists one entry per CDR3 protein. The table has around 140,000 distinct CDR3 sequences, 15% to 20% seen once. The sequencing sample was made of PBMCs or a T cell subset sorted from them (not recorded which). Receptors originate from an adult woman who had mild COVID-19 (a few samples of this study predate the infection). Cell type and time point are not known. The conserved cysteine and the conserved F or W are not part of the CDR3 here.

j_call	v_call	cdr3_aa
TRBJ2-1	TRBV5-1	ASSPRQGRHNEQF
TRBJ2-1	TRBV7-9	ASSLGAAGYNEQF
TRBJ1-5	TRBV19	ASRQATSNQPQH
TRBJ2-5	TRBV2	ASIRQGSPQETQY
TRBJ2-3	TRBV7-8	ASSLGRLAGAADTQY
TRBJ1-5	TRBV20-1	SAFDRGRWNQPQH
TRBJ1-2	TRBV12-3/TRBV12-4	ASSTTTGPNYGYT
TRBJ2-7	TRBV7-2	ASSLGSGTIYEQY
TRBJ1-1	TRBV6-1	ASSEAPPSGTEAF
TRBJ1-2	TRBV5-5	ASRLGTAPYGYT
TRBJ2-1	TRBV24-1	ATALRTSAYNEQF
TRBJ1-6	TRBV7-2	ASSLAASLRFHSPLH
TRBJ1-2	TRBV4-3	ASSQTTTSYGYT
TRBJ2-1	TRBV6-6	ASRGTGGRNEQF
TRBJ2-1	TRBV5-1	ASSWAGTGNNEQF
TRBJ1-4	TRBV10-3	AISAGQGGSEKLF
TRBJ1-1	TRBV29-1	SGIRGTEAF
TRBJ2-6	TRBV12-3/TRBV12-4	ASTPSGANVLT
TRBJ2-4	TRBV27	ASPGEAKNIQY
TRBJ2-7	TRBV6-2/TRBV6-3	ASRGNYEQY
TRBJ1-4	TRBV7-2	ASSPDRDTTNEKLF
TRBJ2-3	TRBV12-3/TRBV12-4	ASSLTSDDTDTQY
TRBJ2-5	TRBV12-3/TRBV12-4	ASSPQLGETQY
TRBJ2-1	TRBV10-3	AISEEGQGYNEQF
TRBJ2-1	TRBV5-4	ASSSAQGRSSYNEQF
TRBJ2-1	TRBV12-3/TRBV12-4	ASSLDPPRNNEQF
TRBJ2-7	TRBV3-1	ASSQGQSHYYEQY
TRBJ2-2	TRBV20-1	SAGLRGRDTGELF
TRBJ1-4	TRBV3-1	ASSQNRNEKLF
TRBJ1-4	TRBV7-8	ASSENRGANEKLF
TRBJ2-3	TRBV29-1	SVGDRAPTDTQY
TRBJ1-1	TRBV12-3/TRBV12-4	ASSLPPEGREAF
TRBJ1-2	TRBV6-5	ASAPPGAKGYGYT
TRBJ2-5	TRBV5-1	ASSFDPGLSQY
TRBJ1-1	TRBV7-2	ASSLGGPTMNTEAF
TRBJ1-1	TRBV5-1	ASSYRGSLRDTEAF
TRBJ1-2	TRBV6-1	ASSEISRGWEST